This is a list of T cell receptor beta chains from one sample in a study of shared clonotypes between healthy human individuals. TCRdb's copy holds only in-frame clones and misses some; the assay was immunoSEQ multiplex PCR. Of approximately 1.5 million clones listed, 95% to 99% are singletons. The sample was naive CD4+ T cells sorted from blood. These receptor sequences come from a man aged 25 to 40 in good health. Both conserved end residues are part of each CDR3. D genes are given only for firm matches. Clone size is stated in some rows and not others, as once, few, many or a class when expanded.

v_gene	d_gene	j_gene	abundance	CDR3nt	CDR3aa
TRBV28	-	TRBJ2-7	-	TGTGCCAGCAGTTTACCGGCTAGCGACTACGAGCAGTACTTC	CASSLPASDYEQYF
TRBV4-3	-	TRBJ1-1	-	TGCGCCAGCAGCCAAGAAGGAGGGATACCGGGGACTGAAGCTTTCTTT	CASSQEGGIPGTEAFF
TRBV15	TRBD1	TRBJ2-3	-	TGTGCCACCAGCAAATTCCAGGGGGCGCTCACAGATACGCAGTATTTT	CATSKFQGALTDTQYF
TRBV4-3	-	TRBJ2-7	once	TGCGCCAGCAGCCAAGATGGGGCGGGTATCTCCTACGAGCAGTACTTC	CASSQDGAGISYEQYF
TRBV25-1	TRBD2	TRBJ2-1	-	TGTGCCAGCAGTGGGACTAGCGGGAGGGTTCGGGAGCAGTTCTTC	CASSGTSGRVREQFF
TRBV27	-	TRBJ2-7	-	TGTGCCAGCAGTCGGGCAGGGCTTACCTACGAGCAGTACTTC	CASSRAGLTYEQYF
TRBV7-2	-	TRBJ2-7	once	TGTGCCAGCAGCTTAGGGGCGACTCTTTACGAGCAGTACTTC	CASSLGATLYEQYF
TRBV7-9	-	TRBJ2-7	-	TGTGCCAGCAGCCAGACAGACCGAAGATTTGAGCAGTACTTC	CASSQTDRRFEQYF
TRBV5-1	-	TRBJ2-3	-	TGCGCCAGCAGCGAATCGACAGACACAGATACGCAGTATTTT	CASSESTDTDTQYF
TRBV27	-	TRBJ1-1	-	TGTGCCAGCAGTTTAGCCTCCGGGACACCCTACACTGAAGCTTTCTTT	CASSLASGTPYTEAFF
TRBV5-4	TRBD2	TRBJ2-7	once	TGTGCCAGCAGCTTGGCACTAGCGGGAGCTAAGCAGTACTTC	CASSLALAGAKQYF
TRBV28	-	TRBJ2-2	-	TGTGCCAGCAGTCCCGACGGGAGACACGGGGAGCTGTTTTTT	CASSPDGRHGELFF
TRBV6-5	-	TRBJ2-1	-	TGTGCCAGCAGTTACTCTAGCGGAGCGTACAATGAGCAGTTCTTC	CASSYSSGAYNEQFF
TRBV6-5	TRBD2	TRBJ2-3	-	TGTGCCAGTCGAACCCGACGGGGGGGCACAGATACGCAGTATTTT	CASRTRRGGTDTQYF
TRBV5-1	-	TRBJ2-2	-	TGCGCCAGCAGCTTACTCGGAGGCGGGGAGCTGTTTTTT	CASSLLGGGELFF
TRBV7-2	-	TRBJ2-7	-	TGTGCCAGCAGCCCTAGTCACTACGAGCAGTACTTC	CASSPSHYEQYF
TRBV11-2	-	TRBJ1-2	-	TGTGCCAGCAGCTTAGGTCTTGGACAAGGCTACACCTTC	CASSLGLGQGYTF
TRBV5-1	TRBD2	TRBJ2-2	-	TGCGCCAGCAGCTTGGCGGGGGGAGTACATGGCCCCGGGGAGCTGTTTTTT	CASSLAGGVHGPGELFF
TRBV6-4	-	TRBJ2-3	-	TGTGCCAGCAACGGGGCGACTAGCACAGATACGCAGTATTTT	CASNGATSTDTQYF
TRBV28	TRBD1	TRBJ1-1	-	TGTGCCAGCAGCTGGGACAGGAGGAACACTGAAGCTTTCTTT	CASSWDRRNTEAFF
TRBV18	-	TRBJ1-1	-	TGTGCCAGCTCACCACTAGGGGAAGGGGCAACTGAAGCTTTCTTT	CASSPLGEGATEAFF
TRBV27	TRBD2	TRBJ2-5	-	TGTGCCACCCTGTCGTGGGAAGCGGGACAAGAGACCCAGTACTTC	CATLSWEAGQETQYF
TRBV18	TRBD1	TRBJ1-5	-	TGTGCCAGCTCACCAAGACAGGGGAATCAGCCCCAGCATTTT	CASSPRQGNQPQHF
TRBV19	-	TRBJ2-1	-	TGTGCCAGTAGTACCGGGACTTCCTACAATGAGCAGTTCTTC	CASSTGTSYNEQFF
TRBV5-6	TRBD2	TRBJ2-7	-	TGTGCCAGCAGCTTGGGGCTACGGGGGGCCTACGAGCAGTACTTC	CASSLGLRGAYEQYF
TRBV5-1	-	TRBJ2-2	-	TGCGCCAGCAGCTTGGATGGAGGCGCGAACACCGGGGAGCTGTTTTTT	CASSLDGGANTGELFF
TRBV2	-	TRBJ1-5	-	TGTGCCAGCAGTGAAGTTGGCAGGGCCCCCCGGGTGCCCCAGCATTTT	CASSEVGRAPRVPQHF
TRBV7-9	-	TRBJ2-1	-	TGTGCCAGCGGCGACGGTCCAGGGAGAACCCACCCCTACAATGAGCAGTTCTTC	CASGDGPGRTHPYNEQFF
TRBV27	-	TRBJ2-5	-	TGTGCCAGCAGTCACAACTGGGGCCAAGAGACCCAGTACTTC	CASSHNWGQETQYF
TRBV7-6	-	TRBJ2-5	-	TGTGCCAGCAGCTTAGTCTGGAAAGAGACCCAGTACTTC	CASSLVWKETQYF
TRBV5-1	-	TRBJ2-7	-	TGCGCCAGCAGCACCACAGGCTACGAGCAGTACTTC	CASSTTGYEQYF
TRBV6-1	-	TRBJ1-2	-	TGTGCCAGCAGTGAACTAGGGCCCTCCTATGGCTACACCTTC	CASSELGPSYGYTF
TRBV27	TRBD2	TRBJ2-2	-	TGTGCCAGCAGGGGACTAGCAAGAAACACCGGGGAGCTGTTTTTT	CASRGLARNTGELFF
TRBV28	TRBD1	TRBJ1-2	-	TGTGCCAGCAGTTCCAACGACAGGGACTATGGCTACACCTTC	CASSSNDRDYGYTF
TRBV19	TRBD1	TRBJ1-5	-	TGTGCCAGTAGTATTTGGACAGGGATCGATCAGCCCCAGCATTTT	CASSIWTGIDQPQHF
TRBV9	-	TRBJ2-7	-	TGTGCCAGCAGCCGGGGGATCAATCTCGGAGCCCATTCGTACGAGCAGTACTTC	CASSRGINLGAHSYEQYF
TRBV19	-	TRBJ1-5	-	TGTGCCAGTAGGCATGGGGTCCCGGGCAATCAGCCCCAGCATTTT	CASRHGVPGNQPQHF
TRBV15	-	TRBJ2-3	-	TGTGCCACCGGGTCAAAAGGGTTCAGCACAGATACGCAGTATTTT	CATGSKGFSTDTQYF
TRBV5-4	TRBD2	TRBJ2-1	few	TGTGCCAGCAGCTCCCTAGCGGGCTCCTACAATGAGCAGTTCTTC	CASSSLAGSYNEQFF
TRBV11-2	-	TRBJ2-1	-	TGTGCCAGCAGCTTAGGCCCGAGGAGGGCCCCCTACAATGAGCAGTTCTTC	CASSLGPRRAPYNEQFF
TRBV18	TRBD2	TRBJ2-1	-	TGTGCCAGCTCTCCTAGGACTAGCGGGACCACAGGTAATGAGCAGTTCTTC	CASSPRTSGTTGNEQFF
TRBV6-1	-	TRBJ1-2	-	TGTGCCAGCAGTGAATCTCGTGGCTACACCTTC	CASSESRGYTF
TRBV5-4	TRBD1	TRBJ2-2	-	TGTGCCAGCAGCTTGGAGTGGGGGACAGGGGGCACCGGGGAGCTGTTTTTT	CASSLEWGTGGTGELFF
TRBV5-4	TRBD2	TRBJ2-1	-	TGTGCCAGCAGCTCGGGAGGGGAAAGCTCCTACAATGAGCAGTTCTTC	CASSSGGESSYNEQFF
TRBV25-1	TRBD2	TRBJ2-7	-	TGTGCCAGCAGTTATAGCGGGAGGGCCAAATACGAGCAGTACTTC	CASSYSGRAKYEQYF
TRBV11-2	-	TRBJ1-1	-	TGTGCCAGCGGTAACTTGAACACTGAAGCTTTCTTT	CASGNLNTEAFF
TRBV2	TRBD1	TRBJ2-1	-	TGTGCCAGCAGTTGGACAGGGGGGGAGCAGTTCTTC	CASSWTGGEQFF
TRBV14	TRBD1	TRBJ2-7	-	TGTGCCAGCAGTCGGGACAGTAGCTCCTACGAGCAGTACTTC	CASSRDSSSYEQYF